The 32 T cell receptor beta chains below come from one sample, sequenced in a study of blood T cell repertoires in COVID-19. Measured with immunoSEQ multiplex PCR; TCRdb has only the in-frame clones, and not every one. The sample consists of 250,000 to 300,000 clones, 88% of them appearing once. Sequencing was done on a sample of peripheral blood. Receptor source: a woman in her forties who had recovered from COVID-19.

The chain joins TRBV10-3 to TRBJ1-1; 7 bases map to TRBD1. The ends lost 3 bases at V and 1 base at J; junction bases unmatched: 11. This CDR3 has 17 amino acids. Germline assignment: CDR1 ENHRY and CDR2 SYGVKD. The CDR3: CAISDPTLDRQNTEAFF. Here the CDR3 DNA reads TGTGCCATCAGTGACCCGACCCTGGACAGGCAGAACACTGAAGCTTTCTTT.

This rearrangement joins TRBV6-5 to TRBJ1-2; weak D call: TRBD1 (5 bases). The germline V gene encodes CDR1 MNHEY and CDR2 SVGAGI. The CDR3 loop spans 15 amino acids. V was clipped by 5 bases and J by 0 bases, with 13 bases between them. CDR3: CASSNGQGTNYGYTF. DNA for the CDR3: TGTGCCAGCAGTAACGGGCAGGGAACTAACTATGGCTACACCTTC.

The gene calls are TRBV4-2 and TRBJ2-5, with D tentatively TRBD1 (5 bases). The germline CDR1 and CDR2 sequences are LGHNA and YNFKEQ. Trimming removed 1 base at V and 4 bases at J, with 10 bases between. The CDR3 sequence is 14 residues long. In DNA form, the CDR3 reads TGTGCCAGCAGCCAAGGGCCCCAGGGAGAGACCCAGTACTTC. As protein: CASSQGPQGETQYF.

Here the CDR3 DNA reads TGTGCCACCAGTGACCCCTGGAGGGAGGGGGGCTACACCTTC. Its protein product is CATSDPWREGGYTF. The V call is TRBV24-1, the J call TRBJ1-2, with D possibly TRBD1 on 5 matching bases. This CDR3 spans 14 amino acids. V lost 4 bases and J 8 bases, leaving 16 bases between the germline ends. Germline V gives CDR1 KGHDR, CDR2 SFDVKD.

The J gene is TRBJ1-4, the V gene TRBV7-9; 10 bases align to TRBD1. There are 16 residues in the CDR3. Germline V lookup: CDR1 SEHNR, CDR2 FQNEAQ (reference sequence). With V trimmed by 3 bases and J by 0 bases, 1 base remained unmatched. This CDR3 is CASSLGTGATNEKLFF. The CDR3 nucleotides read TGTGCCAGCAGCTTGGGGACAGGGGCAACTAATGAAAAACTGTTTTTT.

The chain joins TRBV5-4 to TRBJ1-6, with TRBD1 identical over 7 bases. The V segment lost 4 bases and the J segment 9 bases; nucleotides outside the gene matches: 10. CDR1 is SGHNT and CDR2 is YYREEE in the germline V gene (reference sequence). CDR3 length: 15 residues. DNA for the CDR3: TGTGCCAGCAGCCCTCAGGGGGTATTGGGTTCACCCCTCCACTTT. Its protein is CASSPQGVLGSPLHF.

CDR3 residues: CASSPRGANYGYTF. The CDR3 bases are TGTGCCAGCAGCCCCAGGGGAGCTAACTATGGCTACACCTTC. The chain uses TRBV5-6 and TRBJ1-2; D perhaps matches TRBD1 (6 bases). V gave up 4 bases and J gave up 0 bases, with 10 bases separating them. CDR1 and CDR2 (germline): SGHDT, YYEEEE. CDR3 length: 14 amino acids.

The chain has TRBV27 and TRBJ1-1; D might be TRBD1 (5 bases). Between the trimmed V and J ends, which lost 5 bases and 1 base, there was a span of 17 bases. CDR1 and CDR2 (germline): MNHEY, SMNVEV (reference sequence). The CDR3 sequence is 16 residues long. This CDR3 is CASSAPDGGKNTEAFF. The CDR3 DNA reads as TGTGCCAGCAGTGCCCCGGACGGGGGGAAGAACACTGAAGCTTTCTTT.

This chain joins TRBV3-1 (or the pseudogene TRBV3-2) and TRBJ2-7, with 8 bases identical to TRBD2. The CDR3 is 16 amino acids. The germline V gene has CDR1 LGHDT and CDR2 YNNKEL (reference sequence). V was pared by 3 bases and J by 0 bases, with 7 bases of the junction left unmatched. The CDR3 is CASSQGPGGSSYEQYF. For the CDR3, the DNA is TGTGCCAGCAGCCAGGGACCGGGAGGGAGCTCCTACGAGCAGTACTTC.

The CDR3 sequence is CASSSQGSQYF. CDR3 sequence (DNA): TGTGCCAGCAGCTCGCAGGGGTCGCAGTATTTT. The V gene is TRBV7-9, the J gene TRBJ2-3; TRBD1 might be the D (6 bases). This CDR3 has 11 amino acids. Germline-derived CDR1 and CDR2 are SEHNR and FQNEAQ (reference sequence). Trimming cost V 4 bases and J 10 bases, with 9 bases left between them.

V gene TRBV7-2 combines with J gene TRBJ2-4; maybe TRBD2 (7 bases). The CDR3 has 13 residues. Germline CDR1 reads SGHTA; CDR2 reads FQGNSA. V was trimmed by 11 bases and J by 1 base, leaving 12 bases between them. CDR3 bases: TGTGCCTCGGGGGGCAGGGCCAAAAACATTCAGTACTTC. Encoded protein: CASGGRAKNIQYF.

The CDR3 spells CAITGTTTDTQYF. The CDR3 DNA reads as TGTGCCATCACAGGGACTACCACAGATACGCAGTATTTT. This rearrangement joins TRBV10-3 to TRBJ2-3; 7 bases are shared with TRBD2. This CDR3 is built from 13 residues. The V segment lost 7 bases and the J segment 2 bases; nucleotides outside the gene matches: 3. Germline-derived CDR1 and CDR2 are ENHRY and SYGVKD.

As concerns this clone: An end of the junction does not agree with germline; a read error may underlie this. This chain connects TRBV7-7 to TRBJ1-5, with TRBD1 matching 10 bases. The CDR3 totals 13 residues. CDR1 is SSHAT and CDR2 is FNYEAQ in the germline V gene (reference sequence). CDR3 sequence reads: CASSSDRGQPQHF. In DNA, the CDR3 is TGTGCTAGCAGCTCGGACAGGGGGCAGCCCCAGCATTTT.

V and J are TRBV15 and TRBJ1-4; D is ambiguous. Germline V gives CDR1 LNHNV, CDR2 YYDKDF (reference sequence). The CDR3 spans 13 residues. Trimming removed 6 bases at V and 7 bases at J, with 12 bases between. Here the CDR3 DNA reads TGTGCCACCAGGGGCCGCCCCGGTGAAAAACTGTTTTTT. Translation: CATRGRPGEKLFF.

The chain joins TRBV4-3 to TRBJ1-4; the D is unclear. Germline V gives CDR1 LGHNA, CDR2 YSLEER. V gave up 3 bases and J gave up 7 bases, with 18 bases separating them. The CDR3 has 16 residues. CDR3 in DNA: TGCGCCAGCAGCCAGGCCCGGGGTGCCTGGGGTGAAAAACTGTTTTTT. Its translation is CASSQARGAWGEKLFF.

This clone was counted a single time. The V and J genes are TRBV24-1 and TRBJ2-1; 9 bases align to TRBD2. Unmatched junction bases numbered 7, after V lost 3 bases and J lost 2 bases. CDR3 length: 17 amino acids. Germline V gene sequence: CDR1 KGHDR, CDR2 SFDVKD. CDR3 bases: TGTGCCACCAGTGATCATAGGGTAGCGGGAGCCTACAATGAGCAGTTCTTC. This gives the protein CATSDHRVAGAYNEQFF.

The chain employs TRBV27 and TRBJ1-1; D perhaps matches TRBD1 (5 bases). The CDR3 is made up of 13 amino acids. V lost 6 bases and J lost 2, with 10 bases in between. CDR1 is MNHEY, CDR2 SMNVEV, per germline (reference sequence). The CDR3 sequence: CASSRTGNTEAFF. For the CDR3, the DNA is TGTGCCAGCAGCCGCACAGGTAACACTGAAGCTTTCTTT.

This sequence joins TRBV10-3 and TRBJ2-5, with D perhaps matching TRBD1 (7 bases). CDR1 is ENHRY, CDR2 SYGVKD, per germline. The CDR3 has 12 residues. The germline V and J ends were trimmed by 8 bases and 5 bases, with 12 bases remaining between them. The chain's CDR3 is CAIGQGGETQYF. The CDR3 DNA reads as TGTGCCATCGGGCAGGGGGGCGAGACCCAGTACTTC.

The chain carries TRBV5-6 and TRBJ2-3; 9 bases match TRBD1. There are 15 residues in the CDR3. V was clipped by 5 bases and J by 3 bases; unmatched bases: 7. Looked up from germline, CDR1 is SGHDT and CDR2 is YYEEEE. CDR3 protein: CASRLRDRVTDTQYF. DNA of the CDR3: TGTGCCAGCAGGCTCCGGGACAGGGTAACAGATACGCAGTATTTT. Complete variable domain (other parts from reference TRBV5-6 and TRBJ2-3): DAGVTQSPTHLIKTRGQQVTLRCSPKSGHDTVSWYQQALGQGPQFIFQYYEEEERQRGNFPDRFSGHQFPNYSSELNVNALLLGDSALYLCASRLRDRVTDTQYFGPGTRLTVL.

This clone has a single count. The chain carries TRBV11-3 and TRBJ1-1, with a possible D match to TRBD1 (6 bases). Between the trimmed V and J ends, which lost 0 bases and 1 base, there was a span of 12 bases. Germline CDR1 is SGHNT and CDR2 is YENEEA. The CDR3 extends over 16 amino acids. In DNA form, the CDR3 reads TGTGCCAGCAGCTTAGATCTGCGGGGGGCGAACACTGAAGCTTTCTTT. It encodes CASSLDLRGANTEAFF. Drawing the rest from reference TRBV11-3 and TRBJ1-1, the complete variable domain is EAGVVQSPRYKIIEKKQPVAFWCNPISGHNTLYWYLQNLGQGPELLIRYENEEAVDDSQLPKDRFSAERLKGVDSTLKIQPAELGDSAVYLCASSLDLRGANTEAFFGQGTRLTVV.

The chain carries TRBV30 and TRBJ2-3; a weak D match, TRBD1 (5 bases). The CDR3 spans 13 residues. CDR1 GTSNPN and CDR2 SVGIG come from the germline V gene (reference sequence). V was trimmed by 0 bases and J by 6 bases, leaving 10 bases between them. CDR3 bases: TGTGCCTGGAGTGTGGGGCCCAGGGATACGCAGTATTTT. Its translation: CAWSVGPRDTQYF.

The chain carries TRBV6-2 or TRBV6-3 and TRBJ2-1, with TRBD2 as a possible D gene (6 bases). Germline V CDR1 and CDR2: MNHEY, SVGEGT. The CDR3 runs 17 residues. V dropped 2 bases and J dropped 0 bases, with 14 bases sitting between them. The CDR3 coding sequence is TGTGCCAGCAGTTACCCGGGACTCAGACGCTCCTACAATGAGCAGTTCTTC. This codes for CASSYPGLRRSYNEQFF.

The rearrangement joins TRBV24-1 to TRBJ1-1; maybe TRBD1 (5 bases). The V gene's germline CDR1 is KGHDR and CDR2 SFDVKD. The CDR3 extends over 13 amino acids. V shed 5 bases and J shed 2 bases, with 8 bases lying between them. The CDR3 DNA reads TGTGCCACCAGTGGTGGGGCCAACACTGAAGCTTTCTTT. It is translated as CATSGGANTEAFF.

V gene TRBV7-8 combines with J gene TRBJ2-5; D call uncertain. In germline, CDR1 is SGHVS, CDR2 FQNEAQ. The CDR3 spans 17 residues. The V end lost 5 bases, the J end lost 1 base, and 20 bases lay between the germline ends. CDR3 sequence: CASSTRPRPQSQETQYF. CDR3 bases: TGTGCCAGCAGCACTCGCCCGCGGCCTCAATCCCAAGAGACCCAGTACTTC.

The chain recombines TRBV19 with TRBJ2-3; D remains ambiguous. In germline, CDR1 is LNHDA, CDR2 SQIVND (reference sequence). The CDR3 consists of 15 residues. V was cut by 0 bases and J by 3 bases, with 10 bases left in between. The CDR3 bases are TGTGCCAGTAGTATAGATTCGGCAGGTACAGATACGCAGTATTTT. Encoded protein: CASSIDSAGTDTQYF. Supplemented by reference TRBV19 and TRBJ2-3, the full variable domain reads DGGITQSPKYLFRKEGQNVTLSCEQNLNHDAMYWYRQDPGQGLRLIYYSQIVNDFQKGDIAEGYSVSREKKESFPLTVTSAQKNPTAFYLCASSIDSAGTDTQYFGPGTRLTVL.

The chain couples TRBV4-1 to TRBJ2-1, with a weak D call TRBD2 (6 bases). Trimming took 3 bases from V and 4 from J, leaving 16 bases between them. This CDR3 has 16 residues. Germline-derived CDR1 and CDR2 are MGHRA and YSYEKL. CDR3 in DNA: TGCGCCAGCAGCCAGAGGCAGAGCGGGCCATACAATGAGCAGTTCTTC. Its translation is CASSQRQSGPYNEQFF.

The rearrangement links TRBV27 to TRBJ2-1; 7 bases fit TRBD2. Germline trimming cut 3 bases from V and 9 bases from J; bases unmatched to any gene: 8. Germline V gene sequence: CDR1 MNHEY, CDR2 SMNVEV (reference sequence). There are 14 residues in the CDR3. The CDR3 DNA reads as TGTGCCAGCAGTTTGGCACAGTCGGGAGGTGAGCAGTTCTTC. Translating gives CASSLAQSGGEQFF.

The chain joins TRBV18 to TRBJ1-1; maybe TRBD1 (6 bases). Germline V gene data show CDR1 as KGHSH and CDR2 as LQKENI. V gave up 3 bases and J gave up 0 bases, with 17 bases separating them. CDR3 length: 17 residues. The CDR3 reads CASSPSGRGRMNTEAFF. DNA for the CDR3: TGTGCCAGCTCACCGTCAGGCAGGGGACGGATGAACACTGAAGCTTTCTTT.

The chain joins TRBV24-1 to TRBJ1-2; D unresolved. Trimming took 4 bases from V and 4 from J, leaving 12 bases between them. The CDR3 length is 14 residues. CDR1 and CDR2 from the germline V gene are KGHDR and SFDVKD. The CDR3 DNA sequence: TGTGCCACCAGTGACACGACAATTCTCTATGGCTACACCTTC. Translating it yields CATSDTTILYGYTF.

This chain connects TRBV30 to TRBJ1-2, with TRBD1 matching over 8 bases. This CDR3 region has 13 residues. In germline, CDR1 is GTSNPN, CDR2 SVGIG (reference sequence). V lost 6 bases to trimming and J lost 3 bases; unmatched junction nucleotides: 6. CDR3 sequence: CACSRGRDYGYTF. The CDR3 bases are TGTGCCTGTTCCAGGGGGCGCGACTATGGCTACACCTTC.

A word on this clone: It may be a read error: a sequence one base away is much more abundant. This chain's CDR3 is CASSFMGGTEAFF. As DNA, the CDR3 is TGTGCCAGCAGCTTCATGGGGGGCACTGAAGCTTTCTTT. The chain links TRBV27 to TRBJ1-1; D perhaps matches TRBD1 (5 bases). CDR3 size: 13 residues. Germline V lookup: CDR1 MNHEY, CDR2 SMNVEV (reference sequence). V dropped 6 bases and J dropped 4 bases, with 12 bases sitting between them.

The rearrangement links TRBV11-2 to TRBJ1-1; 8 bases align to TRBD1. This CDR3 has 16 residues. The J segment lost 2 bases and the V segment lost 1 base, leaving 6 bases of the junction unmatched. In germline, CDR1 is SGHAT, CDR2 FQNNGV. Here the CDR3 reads CASSLAPTGVNTEAFF. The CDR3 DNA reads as TGTGCCAGCAGCTTAGCTCCGACAGGGGTTAACACTGAAGCTTTCTTT.